The T cell receptor (beta chain) described here comes from a study of cytomegalovirus exposure and HLA in healthy donors (dated by TCRdb to between 2016 and 2019). About the investigation overall: An earlier analysis of approximately 590 of the donors reported 250 to 300 Gb of sequence data and about 100 million unique TCR beta sequences from around 200 million T cells. An early release covering 550 to 650 HLA-typed donors comprised approximately 300 gigabases of sequencing data and roughly 86 million unique TCR sequences. The genetic ancestry cluster associated with self-reported Caucasian donors included approximately 85% of the roughly 390 genotyped donors. The study was designed to test whether signatures of past pathogen exposure could be identified by cataloging public T cell receptors. The study used immunosequencing to profile the T cell repertoires of hundreds of subjects and linked those repertoires to cytomegalovirus serostatus. Besides the first cohort of about 730 subjects, a separate validation cohort made up of 95 to 150 different subjects was used. To predict cytomegalovirus infection status, the study brought together high-throughput TCR immunosequencing, statistical association of individual TCRs with disease status, and machine learning. A later analysis re-examined previously published TCR beta repertoires from roughly 650 donors and added high-resolution HLA genotyping to investigate patterns of TCR occurrence. In the later analysis, no new phenotypic data were used to find candidate immune exposures; instead, reliance was placed on TCR beta sequences and their occurrence across donors. In an earlier analysis of 550 to 700 of the donors, high-throughput TCR beta sequencing was used to judge whether each TCR beta V gene segment behaved as functional or pseudogenic. Donor age, sex, ethnicity and CMV serostatus were compiled alongside the repertoire data. A later genetic analysis used genome-wide SNP genotypes for about 60% of the roughly 700 donors, treating that subset as a discovery cohort. Every discovery cohort repertoire had been produced on one sequencing platform. HLA typing covered class I and class II loci at four-digit resolution. Typing coverage differed by locus: A, B, C, DRB1 and DQB1 were typed in roughly 620-630 donors, DQA1 in roughly 510, DPA1 in around 610, and DPB1 in just under 490. Roughly 5 DR-DQ haplotypes were handled as single units for association and clustering, since linkage in the cohort was strong. Among about 400 genotyped donors of the cohort, an average of about 240,000 unique TCR beta nucleotide sequences was sequenced per donor, of which approximately 18% were non-productive.

What the study reported, not specific to this receptor: V-gene and J-gene trimming of TCR beta chains was associated with a missense DCLRE1C variant in a later genetic analysis, and the association was replicated in an independent cohort. HLA typing was unavailable for some donors at each locus, so association tests used only the typed subset. The presence/absence analyses assumed that sequencing depth was roughly uniform across donors, and that assumption may not be true. A later analysis found that TCR association rates varied across HLA loci, with DRB1 alleles showing the most associated TCRs and HLA-C alleles the fewest. Because counts were too low, about 15 rarely observed V segments, including chromosome 9 orphons, were left out of the earlier analysis of some 640 of the donors. In a later analysis, most CMV-associated TCR beta chains were found to appear HLA-restricted, with HLA associations seemingly driven largely by CMV exposure. In vitro tests confirmed that a few of the cytomegalovirus-associated TCR beta chains recognize cytomegalovirus antigens. Across donors, most TCR sequences were observed very rarely, whereas some public TCRs were present in many individuals. In a later analysis, more than 15,000 TCR beta sequences were associated with specific HLA alleles at a false discovery rate of 0.05. In this cohort, only TCR beta chains were sequenced, and detectable features were limited by the absence of alpha or paired-chain data. A cluster of highly shared sequence variants was judged likely to represent a technical artifact of the sequencing pipeline. When HLA alleles, especially DR and DQ, strongly co-occurred, TCR associations were difficult to assign to individual alleles. CMV serostatus was the only immune exposure information available for the cohort. An earlier analysis of approximately 540 of the donors showed that most TCR beta V segments appeared in productive rearrangements either about 87% or about 30% of the time, which broadly matched IMGT annotations. In a later analysis, HLA-associated TCR beta chains were found to be more clonally expanded and to have lower generation probabilities than equally common non-associated chains. Some IMGT-functional V segments, including TRBV6-2 and TRBV6-3, could not be distinguished by the 87-base-pair reads and were therefore excluded. Correlated functional status among segregating V segments might be attributable to linkage disequilibrium, but an unknown experimental factor could not be ruled out. A further reported finding was that TCR beta sequences accurately predicted the HLA-A and HLA-B alleles for most subjects in the first cohort. A total of about 180 TCR beta chains were listed by the study as associated with cytomegalovirus. According to the authors, the approach could potentially be generalized to other disease states and immunological phenotypes. In both the original and validation cohorts, the classifier was reported to diagnose cytomegalovirus status with high specificity and sensitivity. According to a later genetic analysis, donors in an Asian-associated ancestry cluster had fewer N-insertions in productive TCRs than the approximately 610-donor mean. A later analysis reported that several top co-occurrence clusters appeared linked to parvovirus B19, influenza, CMV and Epstein-Barr virus.

About this clone: Its antigen remains unidentified. No clone much larger than this one lies a single base away; base qualities are absent.

V and J lose 5 bases and 12 bases, and a span of 14 bases separates them. Per the germline V gene (reference sequence), LNHDA is the CDR1 and SQIVND is the CDR2. The CDR3 measures 12 amino acids from cysteine to phenylalanine. Only the CDR3 DNA stays, 36 bases, in frame from base 1. In total, more than 500 healthy bone marrow donors made up the cohort. Cohort members were all nominally healthy when sampled, although unrecorded immune exposures were likely present. The donor tested CMV seronegative and was one of the 352 seronegative cohort members. A peripheral blood sample was provided by each donor, and peripheral blood mononuclear cells were used for TCR beta sequencing. The Qiagen DNeasy Blood Extraction Kit was used to extract genomic DNA from the blood cell samples. Library preparation used the immunoSEQ multiplex PCR assay. For the multiplex PCR, a mixture combining 60 forward primers for TCR Vbeta segments and 13 reverse primers for TCR Jbeta segments was used. The CDR3 region of rearranged TCR beta genes was amplified from genomic DNA with a multiplex PCR assay. The amplified TCR beta libraries were sequenced on the Illumina HiSeq System as 87-base-pair reads. In the authors' own workflow: A later analysis counted about 80 million unique TCR beta chains across the approximately 700 repertoires, and some 11 million of these chains were shared by at least two donors. A nearest-neighbor algorithm error-corrected the raw reads and collapsed the reads into unique sequences, merging closely related sequences to remove PCR and sequencing errors. CDR3 sequences were aligned to IMGT reference sequences to assign V, D and J gene segments. For a sequence to be retained, a match of at least six nucleotides was required to both a V gene segment and a J gene segment. A rearrangement counted as productive if the CDR3 had no stop codons and remained in frame with V and J, and every other rearrangement counted as non-productive. Following IMGT convention, CDR3 was defined as the stretch from the second conserved V-encoded cysteine up to the conserved J-encoded phenylalanine. The earlier analysis of some 580 of the donors excluded any sequence lacking an unambiguous match to a single V gene segment. An earlier analysis of almost 600 of the donors classified V segments as functional when productive rearrangements were above 56.7% and as segregating when the standard deviation between donors was above 5%. A statistical classification framework was built to diagnose cytomegalovirus status from the catalog of TCR beta chain sequences. In a later analysis, TCR nucleotide sequences were compared against IMGT/GENE-DB human TR gene sequences so that V and J genes could be assigned. A later analysis assigned CDR3 sequences and most-parsimonious VDJ recombination scenarios with the TCRdist pipeline. In a later analysis, each TCR beta chain was defined by its CDR3 amino acid sequence together with its V-gene family, and reads without a unique V-gene family were excluded. As a way to deal with suspected cross-contamination and a sequencing artifact, a later analysis dropped 592 nucleotide sequences that were highly shared and had low generation probability. For each public chain, a later analysis derived a clonal expansion index from normalized ranks of inferred template counts within each repertoire. A later analysis computed generation probabilities with a VDJ recombination model fitted to out-of-frame rearrangements, and checked the results against IGoR. In a later analysis, TCR-TCR, TCR-HLA and TCR-CMV co-occurrence was scored with hypergeometric tests, and a repertoire-size bias correction was applied to TCR pairs. To estimate false discovery rates, a later analysis permuted the HLA or CMV assignments 20 times. In a later analysis, co-occurring TCRs were grouped with DBSCAN, and TCRdist sequence similarity was added when clustering was performed within HLA-allele-positive subsets. For co-occurrence clustering, repertoires with fewer than 30,000 or more than 120,000 public chains were excluded, along with several repertoires with anomalous nucleotide sharing. The table comes from immuneACCESS by way of TCRdb, which keeps in-frame sequences with V and J called. Part of the clones is missing from these tables; in studies checked, under half for an unresolved V gene and the rest for unknown reasons. The DNA gave D and trimming, while V, J and clone size come from that table. Here the sample has 100,000 or so clones; 15% occur a single time. Around 0.86% of the sample rests with the top ten.

Recombination linked TRBV19 to TRBJ2-1; a tentative D match to TRBD2 spans 5 bases. The sample was PBMCs. The sequence derives from a female donor in good health and CMV-seronegative. This receptor has the CDR3 CASSLGVGWQFF. The sequenced DNA: TGTGCCAGTAGTCTCGGGGTCGGATGGCAGTTCTTC. Here the CDR3 is joined to the reference TRBV19 and TRBJ2-1 genes, and the full variable domain is: DGGITQSPKYLFRKEGQNVTLSCEQNLNHDAMYWYRQDPGQGLRLIYYSQIVNDFQKGDIAEGYSVSREKKESFPLTVTSAQKNPTAFYLCASSLGVGWQFFGPGTRLTVL.